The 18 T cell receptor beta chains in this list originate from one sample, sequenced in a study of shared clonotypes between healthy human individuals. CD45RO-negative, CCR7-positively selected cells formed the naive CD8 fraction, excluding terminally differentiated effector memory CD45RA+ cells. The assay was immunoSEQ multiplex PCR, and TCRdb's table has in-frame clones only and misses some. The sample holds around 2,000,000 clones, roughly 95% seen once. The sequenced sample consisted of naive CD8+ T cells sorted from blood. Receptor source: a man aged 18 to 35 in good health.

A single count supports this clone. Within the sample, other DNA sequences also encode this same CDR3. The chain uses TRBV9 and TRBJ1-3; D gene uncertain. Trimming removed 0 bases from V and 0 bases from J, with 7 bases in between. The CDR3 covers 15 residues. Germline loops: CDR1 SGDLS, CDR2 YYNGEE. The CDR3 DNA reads TGTGCCAGCAGCGTAGGCGGAGGCTCTGGAAACACCATATATTTT. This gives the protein CASSVGGGSGNTIYF. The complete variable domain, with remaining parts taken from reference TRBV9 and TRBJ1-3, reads DSGVTQTPKHLITATGQRVTLRCSPRSGDLSVYWYQQSLDQGLQFLIQYYNGEERAKGNILERFSAQQFPDLHSELNLSSLELGDSALYFCASSVGGGSGNTIYFGEGSWLTVV.

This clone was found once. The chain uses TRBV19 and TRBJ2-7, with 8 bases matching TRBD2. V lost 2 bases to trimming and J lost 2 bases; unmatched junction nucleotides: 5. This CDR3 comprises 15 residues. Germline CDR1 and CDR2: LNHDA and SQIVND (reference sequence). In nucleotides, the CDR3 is TGTGCCAGTAGTATAACTGTCGGGGGGGCCTACGAGCAGTACTTC. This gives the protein CASSITVGGAYEQYF.

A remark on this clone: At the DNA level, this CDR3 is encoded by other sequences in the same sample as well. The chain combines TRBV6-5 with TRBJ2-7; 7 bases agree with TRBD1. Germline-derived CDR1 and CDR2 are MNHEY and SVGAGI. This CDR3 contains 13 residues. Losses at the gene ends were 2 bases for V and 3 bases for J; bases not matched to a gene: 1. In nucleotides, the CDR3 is TGTGCCAGCAGTTACGACAGGGACTACGAGCAGTACTTC. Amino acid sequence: CASSYDRDYEQYF.

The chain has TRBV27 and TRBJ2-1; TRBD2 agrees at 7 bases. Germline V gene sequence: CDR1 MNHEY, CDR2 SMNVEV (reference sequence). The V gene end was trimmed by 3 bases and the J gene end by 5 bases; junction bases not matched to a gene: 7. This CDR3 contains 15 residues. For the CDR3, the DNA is TGTGCCAGCAGTTTTCTTGGGGCGGGGGACAATGAGCAGTTCTTC. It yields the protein CASSFLGAGDNEQFF.

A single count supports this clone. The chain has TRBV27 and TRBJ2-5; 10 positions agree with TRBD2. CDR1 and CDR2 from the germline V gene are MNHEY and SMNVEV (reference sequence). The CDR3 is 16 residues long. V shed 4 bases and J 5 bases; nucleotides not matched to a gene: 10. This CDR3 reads CASSSQAGGWVETQYF. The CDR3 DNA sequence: TGTGCCAGCAGTTCACAAGCGGGAGGGTGGGTTGAGACCCAGTACTTC.

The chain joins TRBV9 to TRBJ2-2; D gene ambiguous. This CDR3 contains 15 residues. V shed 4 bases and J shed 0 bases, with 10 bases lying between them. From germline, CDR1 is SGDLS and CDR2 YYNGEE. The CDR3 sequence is CASSQTEPNTGELFF. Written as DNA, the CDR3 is TGTGCCAGCAGCCAGACTGAGCCGAACACCGGGGAGCTGTTTTTT.

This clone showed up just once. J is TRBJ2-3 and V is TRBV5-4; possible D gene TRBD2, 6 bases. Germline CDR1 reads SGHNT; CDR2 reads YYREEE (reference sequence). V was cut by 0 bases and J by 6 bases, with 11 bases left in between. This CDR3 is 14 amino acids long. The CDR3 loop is CASSLVGGGDTQYF. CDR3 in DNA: TGTGCCAGCAGCTTGGTTGGCGGAGGGGATACGCAGTATTTT.

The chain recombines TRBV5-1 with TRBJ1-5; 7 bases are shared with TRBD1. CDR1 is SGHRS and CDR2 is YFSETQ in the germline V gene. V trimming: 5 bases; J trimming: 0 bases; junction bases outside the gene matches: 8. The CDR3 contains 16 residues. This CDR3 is CASSNGQAYSNQPQHF. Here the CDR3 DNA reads TGCGCCAGCAGTAATGGACAGGCCTATAGCAATCAGCCCCAGCATTTT.

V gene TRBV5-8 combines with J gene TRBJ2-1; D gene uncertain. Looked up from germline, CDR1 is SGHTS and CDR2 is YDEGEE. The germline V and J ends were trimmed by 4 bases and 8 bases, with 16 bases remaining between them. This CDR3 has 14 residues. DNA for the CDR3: TGTGCCAGCAGCCCCCAGGCAGCCTGGCATGAGCAGTTCTTC. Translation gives CASSPQAAWHEQFF.

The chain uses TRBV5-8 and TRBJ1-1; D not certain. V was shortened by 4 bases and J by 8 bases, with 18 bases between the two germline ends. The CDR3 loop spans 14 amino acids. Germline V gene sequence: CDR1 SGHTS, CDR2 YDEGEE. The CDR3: CASSGKPGSPEAFF. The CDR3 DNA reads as TGTGCCAGCAGCGGAAAACCCGGGAGCCCCGAAGCTTTCTTT.

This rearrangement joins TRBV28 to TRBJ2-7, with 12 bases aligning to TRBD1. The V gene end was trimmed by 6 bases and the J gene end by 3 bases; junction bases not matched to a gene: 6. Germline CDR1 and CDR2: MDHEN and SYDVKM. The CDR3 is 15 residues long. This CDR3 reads CASSLGTGGGYEQYF. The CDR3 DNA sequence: TGTGCCAGCAGCCTAGGGACAGGGGGCGGCTACGAGCAGTACTTC.

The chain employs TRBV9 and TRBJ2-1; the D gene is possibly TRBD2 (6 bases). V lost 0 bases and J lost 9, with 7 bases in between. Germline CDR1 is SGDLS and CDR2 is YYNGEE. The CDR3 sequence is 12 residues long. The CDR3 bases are TGTGCCAGCAGCGTAGCGGGGGTTGAGCAGTTCTTC. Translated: CASSVAGVEQFF.

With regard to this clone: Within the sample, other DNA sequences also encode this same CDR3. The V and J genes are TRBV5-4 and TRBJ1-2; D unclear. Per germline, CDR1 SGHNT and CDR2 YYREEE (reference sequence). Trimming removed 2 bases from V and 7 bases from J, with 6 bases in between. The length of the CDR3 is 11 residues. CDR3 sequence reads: CASSFGGGYTF. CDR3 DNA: TGTGCCAGCAGCTTCGGTGGTGGCTACACCTTC.

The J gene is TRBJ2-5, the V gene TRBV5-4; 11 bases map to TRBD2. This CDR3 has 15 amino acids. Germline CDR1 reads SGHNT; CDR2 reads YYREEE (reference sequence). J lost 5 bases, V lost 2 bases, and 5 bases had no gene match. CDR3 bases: TGTGCCAGCAGCTTCTTAGCGGGGGGGCGGGAGACCCAGTACTTC. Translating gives CASSFLAGGRETQYF.

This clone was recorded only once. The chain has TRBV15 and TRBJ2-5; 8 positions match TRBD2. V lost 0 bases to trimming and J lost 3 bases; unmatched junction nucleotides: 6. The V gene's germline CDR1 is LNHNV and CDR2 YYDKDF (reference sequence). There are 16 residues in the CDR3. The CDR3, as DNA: TGTGCCACCAGCAGAGATGAATCAGCGGGGGAAGAGACCCAGTACTTC. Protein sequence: CATSRDESAGEETQYF.

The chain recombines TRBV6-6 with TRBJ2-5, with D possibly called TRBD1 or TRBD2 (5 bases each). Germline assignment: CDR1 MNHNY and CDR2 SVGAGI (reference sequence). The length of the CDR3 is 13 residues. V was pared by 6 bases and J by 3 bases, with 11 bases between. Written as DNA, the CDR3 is TGTGCCAGCAGGGACGGGGCGAAAGAGACCCAGTACTTC. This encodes CASRDGAKETQYF.

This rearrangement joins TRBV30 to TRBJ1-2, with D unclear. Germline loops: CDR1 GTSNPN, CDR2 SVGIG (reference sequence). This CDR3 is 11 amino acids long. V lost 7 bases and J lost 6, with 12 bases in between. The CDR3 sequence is CASEELDGYTF. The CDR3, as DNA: TGTGCCTCTGAGGAGTTGGATGGCTACACCTTC. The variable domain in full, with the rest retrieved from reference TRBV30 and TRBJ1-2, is SQTIHQWPATLVQPVGSPLSLECTVEGTSNPNLYWYRQAAGRGLQLLFYSVGIGQISSEVPQNLSASRPQDRQFILSSKKLLLSDSGFYLCASEELDGYTFGSGTRLTVV.

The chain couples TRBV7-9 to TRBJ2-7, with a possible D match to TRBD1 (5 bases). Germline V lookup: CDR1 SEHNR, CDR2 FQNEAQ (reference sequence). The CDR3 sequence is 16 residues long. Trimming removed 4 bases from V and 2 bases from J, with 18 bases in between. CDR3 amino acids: CASSYSQETPTYEQYF. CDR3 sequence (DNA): TGTGCCAGCAGCTATTCACAGGAGACTCCAACCTACGAGCAGTACTTC.